The 24 T cell receptor beta chains given below trace back to one sample, sequenced in a study of CD8+ T cells in alopecia areata. RNA was isolated and reverse transcribed to cDNA, the sequencing template. Using immunoSEQ multiplex PCR, the repertoire was profiled, and TCRdb retains in-frame clones only, with some absent. The sample yields about 69,000 clones, about three fifths seen once. The sequencing used CD8+ T cells sorted from blood, collected at week 0. The receptors were gathered from a human donor with alopecia areata.

This sequence joins TRBV7-6 and TRBJ2-6, with D possibly being TRBD1 (6 bases). The germline gives CDR1 SGHVS, CDR2 FNYEAQ. The CDR3 consists of 19 residues. With 5 bases removed from V and 0 bases from J, the gap between germline ends came to 20 bases. The CDR3 nucleotides are TGTGCCAGCAGCCCCGAACCGACAGGACCAAGCTCTGGGGCCAACGTCCTGACTTTC. It translates to CASSPEPTGPSSGANVLTF.

The rearrangement uses TRBV29-1 and TRBJ1-2; D unclear. CDR3 size: 12 residues. V lost 0 bases, J lost 3 bases, and 5 bases lay in between. Germline loops: CDR1 SQVTM, CDR2 ANQGSEA. The CDR3 sequence is CSVEDQDYGYTF. The CDR3 coding sequence is TGCAGCGTTGAAGATCAAGACTATGGCTACACCTTC.

This chain connects TRBV7-6 to TRBJ2-5; tentatively, D is TRBD1 or TRBD2 (5 bases each). This CDR3 has 15 amino acids. Germline V gene lookup returns CDR1 SGHVS and CDR2 FNYEAQ. Trimming removed 2 bases from V and 3 bases from J, with 13 bases in between. In nucleotides, the CDR3 is TGTGCCAGCAGCTTATTTGGGGGTCTCGAAGAGACCCAGTACTTC. Translating gives CASSLFGGLEETQYF.

The chain couples TRBV9 to TRBJ2-4; perhaps TRBD1 as D (5 bases). The V gene's germline CDR1 is SGDLS and CDR2 YYNGEE. This CDR3 region has 15 residues. V was shortened by 4 bases and J by 3 bases, with 14 bases between the two germline ends. DNA of the CDR3: TGTGCCAGCAGCCCCTCCCGGACAATCAAAAACATTCAGTACTTC. Its translation is CASSPSRTIKNIQYF.

The chain couples TRBV29-1 to TRBJ1-2; no definite D call. The ends were cut back, 4 bases at V and 3 bases at J, with 12 bases in the middle. This CDR3 region has 13 residues. In germline, CDR1 is SQVTM, CDR2 ANQGSEA. CDR3 protein: CSVVPDLYYGYTF. The CDR3 DNA reads TGCAGCGTTGTTCCGGATTTATACTATGGCTACACCTTC.

This clone was seen more than once but under ten times. The rearrangement links TRBV4-2 to TRBJ2-1; 8 bases are shared with TRBD2. The length of the CDR3 is 16 residues. J lost 4 bases, V lost 0 bases, and 5 bases had no gene match. Per the germline V gene, CDR1 is LGHNA and CDR2 is YNFKEQ. CDR3 amino acids: CASSQDLGGAYNEQFF. The CDR3 DNA follows: TGTGCCAGCAGCCAAGACCTCGGGGGGGCTTACAATGAGCAGTTCTTC.

The V and J genes are TRBV4-3 and TRBJ1-2; 8 bases line up with TRBD1. Germline lookup yields CDR1 LGHNA and CDR2 YSLEER. The CDR3 totals 16 residues. V lost 0 bases and J lost 4; bases outside the gene matches: 7. CDR3 sequence: CASSQDWTGNPYGYTF. CDR3 DNA sequence: TGCGCCAGCAGCCAAGATTGGACAGGGAATCCCTATGGCTACACCTTC.

The chain couples TRBV23-1 to TRBJ2-3, with D perhaps given as TRBD1 or TRBD2 (5 bases each). TRBV23-1 is placed among ORFs of uncertain function. The length of the CDR3 is 15 residues. Trimming removed 3 bases at V and 1 base at J, with 11 bases between. The CDR3 DNA is TGCGCCAGCAGTCACCCGGGGCTGGGCACAGATACGCAGTATTTT. It encodes CASSHPGLGTDTQYF.

As DNA, the CDR3 is TGTGCCAGCAGCATGGGACCGGGCGCTGAAGCTTTCTTT. This gives the protein CASSMGPGAEAFF. The chain joins TRBV28 to TRBJ1-1; D is perhaps TRBD1 (5 bases). The germline gives CDR1 MDHEN, CDR2 SYDVKM. Trimming stripped 6 bases from V and 6 bases from J, with 14 bases between. The CDR3 spans 13 residues. Combining the CDR3 with reference TRBV28 and TRBJ1-1 gives the whole variable domain DVKVTQSSRYLVKRTGEKVFLECVQDMDHENMFWYRQDPGLGLRLIYFSYDVKMKEKGDIPEGYSVSREKKERFSLILESASTNQTSMYLCASSMGPGAEAFFGQGTRLTVV.

This clone was picked up a small number of times. A read error is possible here, since a much larger clone lies one base away. The genes are TRBV7-3 and TRBJ2-5, with TRBD2 matching over 9 bases. V was pared by 5 bases and J by 1 base, with 5 bases of the junction left unmatched. This CDR3 is built from 15 residues. The V gene's germline CDR1 is SGHTA and CDR2 FQGTGA. For the CDR3, the DNA is TGTGCCAGCAGCGTTGGCGGGGGGGCCCAAGAGACCCAGTACTTC. Translation gives CASSVGGGAQETQYF. Looking up the rest from reference TRBV7-3 and TRBJ2-5 gives the full variable domain: GAGVSQTPSNKVTEKGKYVELRCDPISGHTALYWYRQSLGQGPEFLIYFQGTGAADDSGLPNDRFFAVRPEGSVSTLKIQRTERGDSAVYLCASSVGGGAQETQYFGPGTRLLVL.

The rearrangement links TRBV28 to TRBJ2-3, with D possibly matching TRBD1 (6 bases). V gave up 5 bases and J gave up 3 bases, with 12 bases separating them. This CDR3 comprises 14 residues. The germline gives CDR1 MDHEN, CDR2 SYDVKM. As DNA, the CDR3 is TGTGCCAGCAGTGCAACAGGGCTTACAGATACGCAGTATTTT. It codes for CASSATGLTDTQYF.

The chain joins TRBV7-9 to TRBJ1-2; D is unresolved. V was clipped by 3 bases and J by 3 bases, with 11 bases between them. The CDR3 consists of 14 residues. CDR1 and CDR2 from the germline V gene are SEHNR and FQNEAQ (reference sequence). Here the CDR3 reads CASSFEGTDYGYTF. The CDR3 DNA reads TGTGCCAGCAGCTTTGAAGGTACGGACTATGGCTACACCTTC.

The V call is TRBV13, the J call TRBJ1-1, with 7 bases aligning to TRBD1. Germline loops: CDR1 PRHDT, CDR2 FYEKMQ (reference sequence). V lost 5 bases, J lost 1 base, and 7 bases stayed unmatched. This CDR3 region has 15 residues. The CDR3 loop reads CASSARQGPNTEAFF. CDR3 DNA sequence: TGTGCCAGCAGCGCCCGACAGGGCCCGAACACTGAAGCTTTCTTT. Complete variable domain (other parts from reference TRBV13 and TRBJ1-1): AAGVIQSPRHLIKEKRETATLKCYPIPRHDTVYWYQQGPGQDPQFLISFYEKMQSDKGSIPDRFSAQQFSDYHSELNMSSLELGDSALYFCASSARQGPNTEAFFGQGTRLTVV.

The chain joins TRBV5-1 to TRBJ2-5; no reliable D call. CDR3 size: 13 residues. With 0 bases removed from V and 5 bases from J, the gap between germline ends came to 8 bases. Germline assignment: CDR1 SGHRS and CDR2 YFSETQ. CDR3 in DNA: TGCGCCAGCAGCTTGGACCCAGCGGAGACCCAGTACTTC. It is translated as CASSLDPAETQYF.

The V gene is TRBV29-1, the J gene TRBJ2-7; D not resolved. The CDR3 covers 15 residues. The germline CDR1 and CDR2 sequences are SQVTM and ANQGSEA. Trimming pared 3 bases from V and 6 bases from J, leaving 21 bases between. CDR3 region: CSVEPPGDQVGEQYF. The CDR3 nucleotides are TGCAGCGTTGAGCCCCCGGGCGACCAAGTGGGCGAGCAGTACTTC.

The genes are TRBV27 and TRBJ2-7; TRBD1 matches 8 bases. With 4 bases clipped from V and 4 bases from J, the junction kept 6 bases outside the gene matches. The CDR3 sequence is 14 residues long. Germline loops: CDR1 MNHEY, CDR2 SMNVEV (reference sequence). CDR3 sequence reads: CASSSLTGAYEQYF. The CDR3 DNA reads TGTGCCAGCAGTTCACTGACAGGGGCATACGAGCAGTACTTC.

The rearrangement links TRBV7-9 to TRBJ2-5; no firm D call. V was cut by 5 bases and J by 5 bases, with 12 bases left in between. The CDR3 has 13 residues. Germline V gene data show CDR1 as SEHNR and CDR2 as FQNEAQ (reference sequence). CDR3 nucleotide sequence: TGTGCCAGCAGCCCCACCCTGAAGGAGACCCAGTACTTC. This codes for CASSPTLKETQYF.

The chain couples TRBV9 to TRBJ2-1; possibly TRBD2 for D (6 bases). V was shortened by 0 bases and J by 3 bases, with 13 bases between the two germline ends. The CDR3 totals 16 residues. CDR1 is SGDLS, CDR2 YYNGEE, per germline. This CDR3 reads CASSVVGGTFYNEQFF. The CDR3 DNA reads TGTGCCAGCAGCGTAGTTGGGGGGACCTTCTACAATGAGCAGTTCTTC.

This rearrangement joins TRBV5-6 to TRBJ2-3, with D maybe TRBD1 (5 bases). CDR1 is SGHDT, CDR2 YYEEEE, per germline. This CDR3 has 14 residues. Trimming removed 5 bases at V and 2 bases at J, with 12 bases between. CDR3 in DNA: TGTGCCAGCAGACCACAGGATACCACAGATACGCAGTATTTT. It specifies CASRPQDTTDTQYF.

This chain links TRBV29-1 with TRBJ1-1, with 8 bases that match TRBD1. The V segment lost 1 base and the J segment 5 bases; nucleotides outside the gene matches: 6. CDR1 is SQVTM, CDR2 ANQGSEA, per germline. The CDR3 is 14 residues long. This CDR3 is CSVEGLQGGTEAFF. In DNA form, the CDR3 reads TGCAGCGTTGAAGGATTACAGGGGGGTACTGAAGCTTTCTTT.

This clone has only one observation. V gene TRBV7-9 combines with J gene TRBJ2-5; TRBD1 matches 10 bases. The J call may be in error: the DNA end matches TRBJ2-7 better. The CDR3 totals 15 residues. In germline, CDR1 is SEHNR, CDR2 FQNEAQ (reference sequence). CDR3 nucleotide sequence: TGTGCCAGCAGCAATGAGGACAGGGGGTGGTACGAGCAGTACTTC. Translation: CASSNEDRGWYEQYF.

This clone was seen a handful of times. The gene calls are TRBV5-1 and TRBJ2-3; D unclear. Trimming removed 2 bases from V and 0 bases from J, with 7 bases in between. The CDR3 contains 14 residues. The V gene's germline CDR1 is SGHRS and CDR2 YFSETQ. CDR3 coding DNA: TGCGCCAGCAGCTTCGGTTGGAGCACAGATACGCAGTATTTT. Amino acid sequence: CASSFGWSTDTQYF.

In this sample, this clone turned up a few times. This chain links TRBV5-4 with TRBJ2-3, with 11 bases fitting TRBD2. CDR3 length equals 16 residues. Looked up from germline, CDR1 is SGHNT and CDR2 is YYREEE (reference sequence). V dropped 4 bases and J dropped 2; count of bases not matched to a gene: 6. CDR3 protein: CASSPRTSGHTDTQYF. For the CDR3, the DNA is TGTGCCAGCAGCCCTCGGACTAGCGGGCACACAGATACGCAGTATTTT.

The V and J genes are TRBV7-9 and TRBJ2-6; D gene ambiguous. The V end lost 5 bases, the J end lost 0 bases, and 20 bases lay between the germline ends. The V gene's germline CDR1 is SEHNR and CDR2 FQNEAQ (reference sequence). This CDR3 comprises 19 residues. The CDR3 sequence: CASSTLPDLVPSGANVLTF. CDR3 bases: TGTGCCAGCAGCACCTTACCCGATCTAGTCCCCTCTGGGGCCAACGTCCTGACTTTC.